What follows are 6 T cell receptor beta chains derived from one specimen sequenced in a study of T cells in Graves' hyperthyroidism and ophthalmopathy. It was RNA transcripts that yielded the amplified TCR beta CDR3 regions. HTBI primers drove first-round RT-PCR of the TCR CDR3. TCRdb re-called the multiplex PCR reads with MiXCR, one entry per CDR3 protein. The sample shows about 400,000 distinct CDR3 sequences, approximately 15% of them seen only once. Sequencing was done on a sample of blood. Source of these receptors: a woman in her twenties or thirties with Graves' ophthalmopathy.

The V call is TRBV28, the J call TRBJ2-7; TRBD1 agrees at 7 bases. The germline gives CDR1 MDHEN, CDR2 SYDVKM. This CDR3 spans 14 amino acids. The trim removed 3 bases at V and 3 bases at J, leaving 5 bases unmatched. CDR3 amino acids: CASSLRQGRYEQYF. For the CDR3, the DNA is TGTGCCAGCAGTTTGAGACAGGGACGCTACGAGCAGTACTTC.

V is TRBV6-9 and J is TRBJ1-6, with a weak D call TRBD1 (6 bases). V dropped 3 bases and J dropped 9 bases, with 15 bases sitting between them. Germline V gene sequence: CDR1 MNHGY, CDR2 SVAAGI. The CDR3 loop spans 15 amino acids. Here the CDR3 DNA reads TGTGCCAGCAGTTACTTACGGGGGGCTGGTTCACCCCTCCACTTT. Translating gives CASSYLRGAGSPLHF.

This clonotype was seen repeatedly, ten times or more. V gene TRBV18 combines with J gene TRBJ2-3; no definite D call. The CDR3 runs 17 residues. The germline gives CDR1 KGHSH, CDR2 LQKENI. V dropped 2 bases and J dropped 0 bases, with 15 bases sitting between them. CDR3 amino acids: CASSPVGVVSSTDTQYF. CDR3 nucleotides: TGTGCCAGCTCACCAGTTGGAGTAGTATCTAGCACAGATACGCAGTATTTT.

This chain uses TRBV27 with TRBJ2-2; D may be TRBD1 (6 bases). This CDR3 comprises 16 residues. Germline lookup yields CDR1 MNHEY and CDR2 SMNVEV (reference sequence). V lost 4 bases and J lost 1, with 13 bases in between. CDR3 loop: CASSYVGAQNTGELFF. DNA of the CDR3: TGTGCCAGCAGTTACGTGGGGGCCCAGAACACCGGGGAGCTGTTTTTT.

V and J are TRBV7-2 and TRBJ2-1, with 9 bases matching TRBD2. CDR1 SGHTA and CDR2 FQGNSA come from the germline V gene. CDR3 length: 17 amino acids. V gave up 0 bases and J gave up 1 base; unmatched junction bases: 4. In nucleotides, the CDR3 is TGTGCCAGCAGCTTAGCGGCGGGGGGGGGGTCCTACAATGAGCAGTTCTTC. The encoded protein is CASSLAAGGGSYNEQFF.

This clonotype has at least ten counts. V gene TRBV20-1 combines with J gene TRBJ2-7; the match to TRBD1 covers 8 bases. In germline, CDR1 is DFQATT, CDR2 SNEGSKA (reference sequence). The CDR3 length is 15 residues. V was clipped by 3 bases and J by 6 bases; unmatched bases: 13. The CDR3 reads CSASLRDRFLGEQYF. The CDR3 region has the DNA TGCAGTGCTAGCCTCCGGGACAGGTTTTTGGGCGAGCAGTACTTC.